This T cell receptor (beta chain) stems from a study of Ad26.COV2.S vaccination and SARS-CoV-2 variants. The study's findings and limits: Higher spike-specific TCR breadth was found in vaccine recipients than in placebo recipients.

A word on this clone: Its antigen is still unknown.

Treatment denoted: roughly 20 received Ad26.COV2.S at low or high dose, single or two shots; 5 received placebo; per-sample allocation not given. Collection of samples fell on day 63 after the first vaccine or placebo injection. Profiling relied on immunoSEQ multiplex PCR, and the TCRdb table lists in-frame clones only, not all of them. This table has approximately 420,000 clones, roughly 90% appearing once. This receptor was identified in a person aged 18 to 59 who received the Ad26.COV2.S COVID-19 vaccine or a placebo. Sequenced material: peripheral blood, taken in a trial of Ad26.COV2.S vaccine versus placebo.

CDR3 in amino acids: CSVQTTDRANYGYTF. CDR3 nucleotide sequence: TGCAGCGTTCAAACTACCGACAGAGCTAACTATGGCTACACCTTC. This chain connects TRBV29-1 to TRBJ1-2, with TRBD1 as a possible D gene (5 bases). The CDR3 is made up of 15 amino acids. V was cut by 5 bases and J by 0 bases, with 16 bases left in between. CDR1 is SQVTM and CDR2 is ANQGSEA in the germline V gene.